This T cell receptor beta chain was captured in a study of T cell repertoires in cytomegalovirus infection. Notes on the study in general: Predominance within the ex vivo response was attributable to HLA-C-restricted CMV-specific TCR beta clonotypes.

This clonotype appeared a single time. Its antigen is still unknown. The V and J ends lost 7 bases and 7 bases respectively, with 22 bases between them. CDR3 length: 15 residues. TCRdb called the reads again in MiXCR, with one record for every CDR3 protein. The data show around 530,000 distinct CDR3 sequences, around 27% seen once. Sequenced sample: PBMCs. The origin of this receptor is a human donor in good health (CMV status not recorded). Some clones in this sample may be carry-over from other donors' samples. The chain joins TRBV12-3 or TRBV12-4 to TRBJ2-5; D may correspond to TRBD1 or TRBD2 (5 bases each). The chain's CDR3 is CASTPDGTRIGTQYF. CDR3 sequence (DNA): TGTGCCAGCACCCCCGACGGGACCCGGATAGGGACCCAGTACTTC.